This paragraph reports one T cell receptor (beta chain). Its antigen target is currently unknown. The sequencer listed for this sample is NextSeq 550. The Human TCR Profiling Kit (MiLaboratory) was used to make UMI-labeled 5' RACE TRB cDNA libraries. The full amount of extracted RNA was used for cDNA synthesis, and the full amount of resulting cDNA was used for PCR amplification. Libraries were prepared in parallel with an identical number of PCR cycles. In the authors' own workflow: With a requirement of at least two reads per UMI, MIGEC and MiXCR extracted about 50,000 +/- 10,000 unique UMI-labeled TRB cDNA molecules per library. Each library averaged about 40,000 +/- 10,000 functional in-frame TRB CDR3 nucleotide clonotypes without stop codons. After each sample was downsampled to 5000 UMI-labeled TRB molecules, VDJtools was used to calculate diversity metrics such as normalized Shannon-Wiener and Chao1. VDJtools was used to calculate clonotype-size-weighted physicochemical properties of the central five CDR3 residues, namely interaction energy, strength, volume and Kidera factor 4. TCRdb reprocessed the reads, so every CDR3 protein sequence counts as one entry and DNA is not shown. For this entry, the V and J calls and clone size follow TCRdb and not the study's own pipeline. This specimen's table enumerates about 22,000 distinct CDR3 sequences. Of the sample, roughly 20% falls within the top ten clones.

For each CD8+ T cell subset, flow sorting was done in triplicate, and under 350,000 cells per subset went directly into RLT lysis buffer. Using standard density gradient centrifugation, peripheral blood mononuclear cells were isolated from buffy coats. Total RNA was extracted from sorted cells using an RNeasy Mini Kit. This entry comes from a study of CXCR3-negative and CXCR3-positive naive CD8 T cells (dated by TCRdb to the late 2010s). At the level of the whole study: In total, about 135 million TRB reads were obtained, or roughly 1.5 +/- 0.3 million reads per library. The diversity and physicochemical repertoire analyses included 11 donors pooled from two independent experiments. The TRBV-TRBJ cluster analysis covered naive subsets from roughly five donors and memory cells from 3 donors.

The full study reports these points: Both naive subsets had comparably high repertoire diversity, while memory CD8+ T cells had much lower repertoire diversity. Surface CD5, linked to self-reactivity in mice, was comparable between naive subsets; TCR interaction strength was therefore also inferred from TRB CDR3 physicochemical properties. CXCR3 expression partially decreased after cryopreservation, so most assays used freshly isolated PBMCs. Within the same donor, TRBV-TRBJ usage looked similar between naive CXCR3-negative and CXCR3-positive cells, but memory cells had distinct patterns.

The germline V gene (reference sequence) sets CDR1 to LNHDA and CDR2 to SQIVND. The CDR3 covers 15 residues, taking in both the cysteine and the phenylalanine. DNA was not recorded. In this chain, TRBV19 is recombined with TRBJ1-5; the TCRdb D gene call, TRBD1, has no DNA to confirm it. The sequence was collected from a human donor in good health. Some clones in this sample may be carry-over from other donors' samples. The sequenced sample was memory CD8+ T cells from blood. This specimen's cell subset or site label, interpreted: conventional CD8+ memory T cells (TMEM), sorted as controls. The CDR3 region reads CASTLEGNSNQPQHF.